This is a list of T cell receptor beta chains from one sample in a study of blood T cell repertoires in COVID-19. Repertoires were generated with immunoSEQ multiplex PCR, while TCRdb's copy carries only in-frame clones and drops some. The sample shows 65,000 to 80,000 clones, approximately 90% of them seen only once. Sequenced input: peripheral blood. The receptors were sampled from a man aged 50 to 60 with active COVID-19. Both conserved end residues are part of each CDR3. A D gene is named only where the DNA matches it firmly. Only some rows state a clone size, as once, few, many or a class for expanded clones.

abundance	d_gene	v_gene	j_gene	CDR3nt	CDR3aa
few	.	TRBV28	TRBJ1-6	TGTGCCAGCAGAGAATTGAGCGTCGTAAATTCACCCCTCCACTTT	CASRELSVVNSPLHF
.	.	TRBV4-2	TRBJ2-3	TGTGCCAGCAGCCAAGCTAGCACAGATACGCAGTATTTT	CASSQASTDTQYF
.	.	TRBV24-1	TRBJ2-1	TGTGCCACCAGTGATAACCCAGTTTTTTTCAGATCTCATTCCTACAATGAGCAGTTCTTC	CATSDNPVFFRSHSYNEQFF
.	.	TRBV7-2	TRBJ1-2	TGTGCCAGCAGCTTAACGCTCAGGGACAACAACGGCTACACCTTC	CASSLTLRDNNGYTF
.	TRBD1	TRBV18	TRBJ2-3	TGTGCCAGCTCACCTATGCCGACAGGGGCCACAGATACGCAGTATTTT	CASSPMPTGATDTQYF
.	.	TRBV27	TRBJ2-6	TGTGCCAGCAGTTTATCGCCCCCAGTGTCTGGGGCCAACGTCCTGACTTTC	CASSLSPPVSGANVLTF
.	TRBD1	TRBV28	TRBJ1-2	TGTGCCAGCAGTAACGGACAGGGGGCCTATGGCTACACCTTC	CASSNGQGAYGYTF
.	.	TRBV5-1	TRBJ1-3	TGCGCCAGCAGCTTGGGGCAGATCTCTGGAAACACCATATATTTT	CASSLGQISGNTIYF
.	TRBD1	TRBV3-1/TRBV3-2	TRBJ1-5	TGTGCCAGCAGCCAAACCGGGACAGGGGGCAATCAGCCCCAGCATTTT	CASSQTGTGGNQPQHF
.	.	TRBV7-9	TRBJ1-3	TGTGCCAGCAGCATGACAGAGGCTCTAATAAACACCATATATTTT	CASSMTEALINTIYF
.	.	TRBV5-4	TRBJ2-6	TGTGCCAGCAGCCGTGACTACTCTGGGGCCAACGTCCTGACTTTC	CASSRDYSGANVLTF
.	.	TRBV14	TRBJ1-2	TGTGCCAGCAGCCAAGGGCCCTATGGCTACACCTTC	CASSQGPYGYTF
few	TRBD1	TRBV28	TRBJ2-5	TGTGCCAGCAGTTTACAGGGGGGGACAGGGCTGGAGACCCAGTACTTC	CASSLQGGTGLETQYF
.	TRBD1	TRBV19	TRBJ1-6	TGTGCCAGTACCTCGACCAGGGGGCAGTCACCCCTCCACTTT	CASTSTRGQSPLHF
few	.	TRBV29-1	TRBJ2-3	TGCAGCGTTGCGTGGCTGGGGCCAGATACGCAGTATTTT	CSVAWLGPDTQYF
.	TRBD2	TRBV27	TRBJ2-7	TGTGCCAGCAGCCACGGGACTAGCGGGAGGAACAGAAAGCAGTACTTC	CASSHGTSGRNRKQYF
.	.	TRBV6-5	TRBJ2-5	TGTGCCAGCATGCGCACCCTCCGGGACCAAGAGACCCAGTACTTC	CASMRTLRDQETQYF
once	.	TRBV9	TRBJ2-1	TGTGCCAGCAGCGCCGGACTCAACCAGGAGGAGCAGTTCTTC	CASSAGLNQEEQFF
.	.	TRBV28	TRBJ2-3	TGTGCCAGCAGTCAGGTCTCAGATACGCAGTATTTT	CASSQVSDTQYF
.	TRBD1	TRBV10-3	TRBJ1-1	TGTGCCACACTACCAGCTCAGGGGGCGCGTCGAGAAGCTTTCTTT	CATLPAQGARREAFF
.	TRBD2	TRBV7-2	TRBJ2-3	TGTGCCAGCAGCTCGGGACTAGCGGGGGGGCCCACAGATACGCAGTATTTT	CASSSGLAGGPTDTQYF
few	TRBD1	TRBV6-4	TRBJ1-1	TGTGCCAGCAGTCGGACAGGGAACACTGAAGCTTTCTTT	CASSRTGNTEAFF
.	.	TRBV19	TRBJ2-5	TGTGCCAGTAGTATTCTCGTCCAAGAGACCCAGTACTTC	CASSILVQETQYF
.	TRBD1	TRBV18	TRBJ1-4	TGTGCCAGCTCACCAACCGGGACAGGGGATGAAAAACTGTTTTTT	CASSPTGTGDEKLFF
.	TRBD2	TRBV10-3	TRBJ2-7	TGTGCCATCAGTGACAGGACTAGCTCCTACGAGCAGTACTTC	CAISDRTSSYEQYF
.	.	TRBV11-2	TRBJ1-2	TGTGCCAGCAGCCCGGTCGAGGGTGGCTACACCTTC	CASSPVEGGYTF
.	.	TRBV12-5	TRBJ2-4	TGTGCTAGTGGTTTACCGGGATCACAAACCAAAAACATTCAGTACTTC	CASGLPGSQTKNIQYF
once	TRBD1	TRBV11-3	TRBJ2-7	TGTGCCAGCAGCTTCAGGGGGACCGAGCAGTACTTC	CASSFRGTEQYF
.	.	TRBV4-2	TRBJ2-1	TGTGCCAGCAGCGCAGGACAGTACAATGAGCAGTTCTTC	CASSAGQYNEQFF
.	TRBD1	TRBV7-9	TRBJ1-2	TGTGCCAGCAGGGGGGACAGGGACCGCGTGGGTAACTATGGCTACACCTTC	CASRGDRDRVGNYGYTF
.	.	TRBV28	TRBJ2-5	TGTGCCAGCAGTTTACCCTCAGGGAACTTGGGGACCCAGTACTTC	CASSLPSGNLGTQYF
few	TRBD1	TRBV19	TRBJ1-1	TGTGCCAGTAGTACGGGACAGGAGAACACTGAAGCTTTCTTT	CASSTGQENTEAFF